The subject of this entry is one TCR beta chain. Its recognized antigen is unknown. One base away there is no much larger clone; base qualities are not given. This record belongs to a study of beta chain features in type 1 diabetes (dated by TCRdb to 2017 to 2018). For the study in its entirety: Mean age, gender distribution, total cell number and subset yield did not differ between patients and healthy donors. A total of roughly 99 million sorted cells were examined across all samples, and the number of cells per subset was strongly correlated with RNA yield. The study compared TCRB repertoires of sorted circulating CD4+ T cell subsets between recently diagnosed type 1 diabetes patients and matched healthy donors. Regulatory and stem cell-like memory subsets were isolated from only 8 patients and about eight healthy donors, whereas naive and central memory subsets came from all 30 or so donors. Study-level results and caveats: Naive, central memory and regulatory TCRB repertoires appeared more similar among patients than among healthy donors. Because cDNA rather than genomic DNA was sequenced, highly expressing activated cells could have been over-represented, although no difference in activation and CD3 levels was found between groups. Shorter templates might be favored by PCR, yet because patient and control samples were amplified and corrected together, any such skew would affect both groups equally. In all four CD4+ subsets, TCRB CDR3 length was moderately but significantly shorter in type 1 diabetes patients. Only small numbers of individuals were included in the HLA sub-analyses, which left unresolved whether HLA type had any influence on TCRB rearrangement. Patients with type 1 diabetes made fewer insertions and deleted more nucleotides at VDJ recombination sites, implying thymic rearrangement abnormalities.

From each donor, a single peripheral blood sample of approximately 110 mL on average was drawn into heparinised tubes. Using a panel that included CD45RO, CCR7, CD25, CD127, CD95 and CD27, naive, central memory, regulatory and stem cell-like memory CD4+ T cells were sorted on a BD FACSAria II. All sorted populations exceeded 95% purity. PBMCs were separated immediately by Lymphoprep density gradient centrifugation and were stained directly, without being cultured. Samples were stained and sorted in pairs, with one healthy donor and one patient per experiment, so that batch effects were minimized. There are 15 amino acids in the CDR3, from cysteine to phenylalanine inclusive. Only the CDR3 part of the read is kept: 45 bases, read in frame from the first base. CDR1 and CDR2, looked up from the germline V gene, are SGHVS and FQNEAQ. V loses 5 bases at its end and J loses 2 bases; junction bases beyond the gene matches: 8.

The entire isolated RNA was reverse transcribed using the High Capacity cDNA Reverse Transcription Kit, and thus expressed TCRB transcripts were sequenced. Deep immunoSEQ sequencing was performed on naive, central memory and regulatory T cell samples, with an average of roughly 3.5 million total reads per sample. Sorted cells were lysed in RLT buffer and RNA was extracted with DNase-treated RNeasy Micro or Mini kits, depending on cell number. Each cell subset was processed on its own to prevent cross-contamination, while patient and healthy donor samples were processed together. TCRB sequences were amplified from cDNA with the immunoSEQ multiplex PCR, producing 87-bp fragments spanning the CDR3 region. The amplicons were sequenced using the Illumina HiSeq platform. Concerning the study's data processing: PCR bias was corrected computationally using synthetic template baselines, and reads within Hamming distance 2 were collapsed, with unmergeable singletons discarded. Reads were aligned to IMGT to assign V, D and J genes, CDR3 length, and insertions or deletions at six rearrangement sites. Within each subset, clonotype counts were normalized to sorted cell number, after which true diversity and Gini coefficients were computed with the tcR R package. The overlap coefficient, calculated on TCRB nucleotide sequences, was used to measure repertoire sharing. As a proxy for the pre-selection repertoire, out-of-frame TCRB sequences from naive cells were analyzed. TCRdb re-hosts the immuneACCESS table, in-frame sequences only. Its copies lack some clones; in the studies checked, an unresolved V gene accounts for under half of them, and the cause for the rest is not known. The DNA gave D and trimming, while V, J and clone size come from that table. The sample yields 250,000 to 350,000 clones; more than 13% were counted once. The top ten clonotypes cover over 0.015% of the sample.

This receptor was identified in a man younger than 45 with type 1 diabetes. The receptor chain draws on TRBV7-8 and TRBJ2-7; 8 of the junction bases match TRBD2. Sequenced: naive CD4+ T cells from blood. The cell subset or site label here, explained by the study, means: true naive CD4+ T cells. The CDR3 region: CASSVAGLVTYEQYF. The DNA sequence reads TGTGCCAGCAGCGTCGCGGGACTAGTAACCTACGAGCAGTACTTC.